This T cell receptor beta chain is drawn from a study of circulating and synovial CD4+ cells in juvenile arthritis. General study points: Deeper sequencing increased measured overlap with synovial clonotypes. Diversity here was lower than in bulk blood CD4 cells. T cell genome counts differed by at least an order of magnitude between CPL and CD4 samples. Circulating pathogenic-like and bulk T cells looked alike by Vbeta family usage.

Measured with immunoSEQ multiplex PCR; TCRdb has only the in-frame clones, and not every one. The table includes 25,000 to 35,000 clones, about 94% detected once. The sample holds a few counts of this clone. The antigen remains undetermined. The CDR3 has 13 residues. V trimming: 5 bases; J trimming: 1 base; junction bases outside the gene matches: 2. Germline V CDR1 and CDR2: SGHAT, FQNNGV. The source material was CD4+ T cells from blood. The chain employs TRBV11-2 and TRBJ2-7, with 7 bases fitting TRBD1. The TCR originated in a human donor with juvenile idiopathic arthritis. This CDR3 is CASSLQGSYEQYF. In DNA form, the CDR3 reads TGTGCCAGCAGCCTACAGGGGTCCTACGAGCAGTACTTC.